The clone carrying this T cell receptor beta chain was counted a few times. Its target is not known. J gave up 7 bases and V 3 bases, and 4 bases lay outside the gene matches. The CDR3 loop spans 14 amino acids. Germline assignment: CDR1 ENHRY and CDR2 SYGVKD. These data belong to a study of T cells in Graves' hyperthyroidism and ophthalmopathy. General observations from the study: Blood samples included most of the expanded thyroid clonotypes exceeding 0.001.

RNA transcripts yielded amplified TCR beta CDR3 regions. TCR CDR3 regions were first amplified by RT-PCR with HTBI primers. In TCRdb, the multiplex PCR reads were re-called with MiXCR into one record per CDR3 protein. The sample includes approximately 410,000 distinct CDR3 sequences, roughly 14% seen only once; the top ten take roughly 13%. The TCR comes from a young man with Graves' ophthalmopathy. This chain joins TRBV10-3 and TRBJ2-1, with TRBD2 matching over 9 bases. Sequenced input: blood. CDR3 amino acids: CAISDVAGENEQFF. The CDR3 nucleotides are TGTGCCATCAGTGATGTAGCGGGAGAAAATGAGCAGTTCTTC.